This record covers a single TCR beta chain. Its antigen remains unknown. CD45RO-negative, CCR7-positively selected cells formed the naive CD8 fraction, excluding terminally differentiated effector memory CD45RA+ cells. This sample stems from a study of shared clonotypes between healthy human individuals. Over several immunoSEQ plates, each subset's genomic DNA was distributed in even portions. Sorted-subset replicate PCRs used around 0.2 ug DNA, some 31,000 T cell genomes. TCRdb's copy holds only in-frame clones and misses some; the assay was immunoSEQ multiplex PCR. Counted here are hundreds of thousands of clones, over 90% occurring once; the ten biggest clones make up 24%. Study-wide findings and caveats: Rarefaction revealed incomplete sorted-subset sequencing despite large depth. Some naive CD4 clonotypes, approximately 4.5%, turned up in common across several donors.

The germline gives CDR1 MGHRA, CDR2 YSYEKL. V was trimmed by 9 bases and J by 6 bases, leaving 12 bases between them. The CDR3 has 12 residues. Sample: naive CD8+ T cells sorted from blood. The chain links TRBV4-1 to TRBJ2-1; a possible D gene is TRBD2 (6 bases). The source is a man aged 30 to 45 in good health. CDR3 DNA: TGCGCCAGTAGTCCTAGCGCCAATGAGCAGTTCTTC. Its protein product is CASSPSANEQFF.